These T cell receptor beta chains were read from a single sample in a study of T cell responses to AZD1222 COVID-19 vaccine. Using immunoSEQ multiplex PCR, the repertoire was profiled, and TCRdb retains in-frame clones only, with some absent. The sample includes around 150,000 clones, roughly 88% seen only once; the top ten take approximately 3.6%. Sequenced here: peripheral blood, sampled on day 0 of MenACWY control vaccination. The receptors originated from an adult in good health. The CDR3 runs from the conserved cysteine through the conserved F or W. Fields, in order: clone size, J gene, V gene, D gene, CDR3 DNA, CDR3 protein. A D gene is named only where the DNA matches it firmly. Size is stated for part of the rows, as once, few or many counts, or as a class when the clone is expanded.

. | TRBJ2-7 | TRBV4-1 | . | TGCGCCAGCAGCCATGTGCGGGGCGAGCAGTACTTC | CASSHVRGEQYF
. | TRBJ2-1 | TRBV4-1 | . | TGCGCCAGCAGCCAAGTGTCCCAGGGCTGGAATGAGCAGTTCTTC | CASSQVSQGWNEQFF
. | TRBJ2-7 | TRBV4-3 | TRBD1 | TGCGCCAGCAGCCAATCATCCGGGACAGGGCCCTACGAGCAGTACTTC | CASSQSSGTGPYEQYF
few | TRBJ2-2 | TRBV2 | TRBD2 | TGTGCCAGCAGCCCCCGGACTAGCGGGGGCACCGGGGAGCTGTTTTTT | CASSPRTSGGTGELFF
. | TRBJ1-2 | TRBV19 | TRBD1 | TGTGCCAGTAGTACCCGGACAGGGGGAGGCTACACCTTC | CASSTRTGGGYTF
few | TRBJ1-1 | TRBV19 | . | TGTGCCAGTAGTCCGCTTTGGGACACTGAAGCTTTCTTT | CASSPLWDTEAFF
. | TRBJ1-4 | TRBV15 | . | TGTGCCACCAGCAGTAACAGGGCCCCGAATGAAAAACTGTTTTTT | CATSSNRAPNEKLFF
once | TRBJ2-7 | TRBV10-3 | . | TGTGCCATCAGTGATTGGACCGGGACTGAGACCTACGAGCAGTACTTC | CAISDWTGTETYEQYF
. | TRBJ1-5 | TRBV6-6 | . | TGTGCCAGCACCAACAACAGGGAAGGTCAGCCCCAGCATTTT | CASTNNREGQPQHF
once | TRBJ1-2 | TRBV6-2/TRBV6-3 | . | TGTGCCAGCAGTTCCGGGCAGCGAGCTAACTATGGCTACACCTTC | CASSSGQRANYGYTF
. | TRBJ2-7 | TRBV11-1 | . | TGTGCCAGCAGCTTAAGGGATTCCTACGAGCAGTACTTC | CASSLRDSYEQYF
. | TRBJ2-7 | TRBV6-2/TRBV6-3 | TRBD2 | TGTGCCAGCAGTTCCCCCGTGGGGGGGACCGCTCGCGACGAGCAGTACTTC | CASSSPVGGTARDEQYF
. | TRBJ1-1 | TRBV3-1/TRBV3-2 | . | TGTGCCAGCAGCCAAGAGCCGGGGGAGGGAGCTTTCTTT | CASSQEPGEGAFF
. | TRBJ1-1 | TRBV5-1 | . | TGCGCCAGCAGCTTGGCCTCAGGGCTGAACACTGAAGCTTTCTTT | CASSLASGLNTEAFF
. | TRBJ2-7 | TRBV18 | . | TGTGCCAGCTCACCACCAGCCTCCTACGAGCAGTACTTC | CASSPPASYEQYF
. | TRBJ1-1 | TRBV3-1/TRBV3-2 | . | TGTGCCAGCAGCCAAGATGTGCGGGGAGGAACTGAAGCTTTCTTT | CASSQDVRGGTEAFF
. | TRBJ2-7 | TRBV6-2/TRBV6-3 | . | TGTGCCAGCAGTTACCCACCCCAGGGTCTACCTACCTACGAGCAGTACTTC | CASSYPPQGLPTYEQYF
. | TRBJ1-2 | TRBV25-1 | . | TGTGCCAGCAGTTCGGACAGCTACTATGGCTACACCTTC | CASSSDSYYGYTF
. | TRBJ1-1 | TRBV7-3 | . | TGTGCCAGCAGCTTACAGGACGCCTCCACTGAAGCTTTCTTT | CASSLQDASTEAFF
. | TRBJ1-4 | TRBV18 | . | TGTGCCAGCTCACCAAATCGAGGGTATAATGAAAAACTGTTTTTT | CASSPNRGYNEKLFF
. | TRBJ2-3 | TRBV7-3 | TRBD2 | TGTGCCAGCAGCTCTCGGACTAGCGCCACAGATACGCAGTATTTT | CASSSRTSATDTQYF
. | TRBJ2-1 | TRBV7-2 | TRBD1 | TGTGCCAGCAGCTCTCAGGGGGTGCCATACAATGAGCAGTTCTTC | CASSSQGVPYNEQFF
. | TRBJ2-1 | TRBV18 | . | TGTGCCAGCTCACCACAAGGGACTAATGAGCAGTTCTTC | CASSPQGTNEQFF
. | TRBJ1-1 | TRBV3-1/TRBV3-2 | TRBD1 | TGTGCCAGCAGCCTGCGACAGGGGAACACTGAAGCTTTCTTT | CASSLRQGNTEAFF
. | TRBJ2-3 | TRBV9 | . | TGTGCCAGCAGCGTGAGGGTGGCAGGGGATTTCGCAGATACGCAGTATTTT | CASSVRVAGDFADTQYF